This T cell receptor beta chain originates from a study of blood T cell repertoires in COVID-19. At the level of the study: Material from acute and convalescent COVID-19 was sourced from the United States, Italy and Spain. T cells, B-cell-depleted T cells, or PBMCs provided the cDNA or gDNA that served as material.

Original methodology: How many nucleated cells were present was estimated from reference gene primer amplification. The repertoire was sequenced with immunoSEQ multiplex PCR; TCRdb's copy has only in-frame clones and lacks some. For V, J and clone size, that table is used; D and trimming come from the DNA. Among under 150,000 clones listed, 87% were seen once. CDR3 length: 15 amino acids. V was pared by 6 bases and J by 0 bases, with 6 bases of the junction left unmatched. The V gene's germline CDR1 is LGHDT and CDR2 YNNKEL (reference sequence). This clone is a singleton in its sample. The gene calls are TRBV3-1 (or the pseudogene TRBV3-2) and TRBJ2-3; TRBD2 matches 7 bases. This receptor was obtained from a man aged 50 to 59 with active COVID-19. Sequenced input: peripheral blood. The CDR3 region is CASRRSGASTDTQYF. DNA for the CDR3: TGTGCCAGCAGGCGGAGCGGGGCCAGCACAGATACGCAGTATTTT.